These 22 T cell receptor beta chains were all obtained from the same sample, sequenced in a study of shared clonotypes between healthy human individuals. Assay used: immunoSEQ multiplex PCR; TCRdb lists only in-frame clones, some missing. The table includes approximately 2.1 million clones, more than 85% detected once. The sequenced material came from naive CD4+ T cells from PBMCs. Sample subset: CD45RA+ positively selected. These TCRs come from a man aged 18 to 30 in good health. Some clones in this sample may be carry-over from other donors' samples.

V gene TRBV4-3 combines with J gene TRBJ2-1; the D call may be TRBD1 or TRBD2 (5 bases each). CDR1 and CDR2 from the germline V gene are LGHNA and YSLEER. V was pared by 0 bases and J by 6 bases, with 18 bases between. This CDR3 comprises 17 residues. The CDR3 DNA reads as TGCGCCAGCAGCCAAGATTACGAGGGGAAGGGGCTCAATGAGCAGTTCTTC. This sequence encodes CASSQDYEGKGLNEQFF.

CDR3 region: CASSPLVAGELFF. In DNA form, the CDR3 reads TGTGCCAGCAGCCCGCTGGTCGCCGGGGAGCTGTTTTTT. The chain couples TRBV7-3 to TRBJ2-2; D is ambiguous. Germline V gene data show CDR1 as SGHTA and CDR2 as FQGTGA. This CDR3 contains 13 residues. V was cut by 5 bases and J by 6 bases, with 10 bases left in between.

The rearrangement links TRBV7-9 to TRBJ2-5; TRBD1 matches at 8 bases. V lost 5 bases and J lost 4; bases outside the gene matches: 6. Germline loops: CDR1 SEHNR, CDR2 FQNEAQ (reference sequence). The CDR3 covers 14 residues. CDR3 DNA sequence: TGTGCCAGCAGCCTGAGGACAGGGAGAGAGACCCAGTACTTC. It is translated as CASSLRTGRETQYF.

V and J are TRBV25-1 and TRBJ1-2; possibly TRBD1 for D (6 bases). The V gene's germline CDR1 is MGHDK and CDR2 SYGVNS. V shed 4 bases and J shed 8 bases, with 14 bases lying between them. This CDR3 is 13 amino acids long. CDR3 in DNA: TGTGCCAGCAGTGGAGCAGGGGCAGGAGGCTACACCTTC. Encoded protein: CASSGAGAGGYTF.

V and J are TRBV11-2 and TRBJ2-7; 10 bases are shared with TRBD1. The J segment lost 3 bases and the V segment lost 6 bases, leaving 8 bases of the junction unmatched. CDR3 size: 15 residues. Germline V gene lookup returns CDR1 SGHAT and CDR2 FQNNGV. The CDR3 loop is CASRSRQGAGYEQYF. The CDR3 bases are TGTGCCAGCAGGTCTCGACAGGGGGCGGGCTACGAGCAGTACTTC.

V and J are TRBV5-8 and TRBJ1-2; D is possibly TRBD1 (6 bases). Trimming took 7 bases from V and 2 from J, leaving 15 bases between them. Germline CDR1 and CDR2: SGHTS and YDEGEE. CDR3 length: 14 residues. The CDR3 spells CASYSRQGNYGYTF. CDR3 in DNA: TGTGCCAGCTACTCACGGCAGGGGAACTATGGCTACACCTTC.

V is TRBV10-3 and J is TRBJ2-2; D unresolved. Germline assignment: CDR1 ENHRY and CDR2 SYGVKD. V was pared by 4 bases and J by 5 bases, with 2 bases between. The CDR3 length is 11 residues. The CDR3 DNA follows: TGTGCCATCAGTGTAACCGGGGAGCTGTTTTTT. This translates into CAISVTGELFF.

This chain links TRBV28 with TRBJ2-7; 11 bases map to TRBD2. The V gene's germline CDR1 is MDHEN and CDR2 SYDVKM. V dropped 6 bases and J dropped 3; count of bases not matched to a gene: 13. The CDR3 length is 17 residues. CDR3 region: CASSRTSGPTWFYEQYF. DNA for the CDR3: TGTGCCAGCAGCCGGACTAGCGGGCCTACATGGTTCTACGAGCAGTACTTC.

This chain connects TRBV11-2 to TRBJ1-2, with 7 bases aligning to TRBD1. This CDR3 comprises 15 residues. The junction had 5 bases not matched to a gene; V was cut back by 1 base and J by 3 bases. CDR1 is SGHAT, CDR2 FQNNGV, per germline. The CDR3 here is CASSLVSTGDYGYTF. CDR3 nucleotide sequence: TGTGCCAGCAGCTTAGTTTCAACAGGGGACTATGGCTACACCTTC.

The chain joins TRBV7-9 to TRBJ2-7; tentative D call: TRBD1 (5 bases). The V and J ends lost 2 bases and 4 bases respectively, with 12 bases between them. Germline V gene data show CDR1 as SEHNR and CDR2 as FQNEAQ (reference sequence). The CDR3 totals 14 residues. The DNA of the CDR3 is TGTGCCAGCAGCTTATTAGAAGGGGCTTACGAGCAGTACTTC. Protein sequence: CASSLLEGAYEQYF.

This clone was counted a single time. J is TRBJ1-1 and V is TRBV7-2; 11 nucleotides line up with TRBD1. With 5 bases clipped from V and 1 base from J, the junction kept 9 bases outside the gene matches. The CDR3 totals 17 residues. CDR1 and CDR2 (germline): SGHTA, FQGNSA. DNA of the CDR3: TGTGCCAGCAGCCGACGGACAGGGGGCATACAGAACACTGAAGCTTTCTTT. Its protein is CASSRRTGGIQNTEAFF.

The chain is built from TRBV27 and TRBJ2-2; D remains unclear. The CDR3 covers 18 residues. The ends were cut back, 3 bases at V and 1 base at J, with 18 bases in the middle. Germline V gives CDR1 MNHEY, CDR2 SMNVEV (reference sequence). CDR3 sequence: CASSFFMRTKWNTGELFF. CDR3 bases: TGTGCCAGCAGTTTTTTTATGCGGACGAAATGGAACACCGGGGAGCTGTTTTTT.

This chain joins TRBV10-1 and TRBJ2-3; 7 nucleotides match TRBD2. Germline assignment: CDR1 WNHNN and CDR2 SYGVQD (reference sequence). Losses at the gene ends were 3 bases for V and 2 bases for J; bases not matched to a gene: 8. The CDR3 is 16 residues long. CDR3 DNA: TGCGCCAGCAGTGACTATCCCGGGAGGTTCACAGATACGCAGTATTTT. Its translation is CASSDYPGRFTDTQYF.

To note about this clone: This CDR3 is also generated by other DNA sequences in the sample. The chain recombines TRBV18 with TRBJ2-1, with D unresolved. The germline V and J ends were trimmed by 2 bases and 7 bases, with 3 bases remaining between them. Germline CDR1 is KGHSH and CDR2 is LQKENI. The CDR3 has 11 amino acids. The CDR3 region has the DNA TGTGCCAGCTCACCATCTAATGAGCAGTTCTTC. It codes for CASSPSNEQFF.

The chain links TRBV7-7 to TRBJ1-3; 8 nucleotides agree with TRBD1. The V gene end was trimmed by 5 bases and the J gene end by 8 bases; junction bases not matched to a gene: 8. The CDR3 contains 14 residues. The V gene's germline CDR1 is SSHAT and CDR2 FNYEAQ (reference sequence). The chain's CDR3 is CASSPVQGGDTIYF. The CDR3, as DNA: TGTGCCAGCAGCCCCGTACAGGGGGGAGACACCATATATTTT.

The J gene is TRBJ2-5, the V gene TRBV9; D could derive from TRBD1 or TRBD2 (5 bases each). The CDR3 is 15 amino acids. Trimming pared 5 bases from V and 5 bases from J, leaving 19 bases between. Germline V CDR1 and CDR2: SGDLS, YYNGEE. The CDR3 loop reads CASSPMGEGRETQYF. The CDR3 DNA is TGTGCCAGCAGTCCGATGGGGGAAGGTCGGGAGACCCAGTACTTC.

This clone was detected a few times. The gene calls are TRBV9 and TRBJ1-5; the D is unclear. CDR1 is SGDLS and CDR2 is YYNGEE in the germline V gene. This CDR3 is 12 amino acids long. The CDR3 nucleotides read TGTGCAAGTGGTCGTCACAATCAGCCCCAGCATTTT. It specifies CASGRHNQPQHF.

V and J are TRBV30 and TRBJ2-2, with 9 bases matching TRBD1. There are 14 residues in the CDR3. CDR1 is GTSNPN and CDR2 is SVGIG in the germline V gene (reference sequence). V dropped 3 bases and J dropped 4; count of bases not matched to a gene: 3. The CDR3 DNA sequence: TGTGCCTGGAGAACAGGGGGCACCACCGGGGAGCTGTTTTTT. Translated, it gives CAWRTGGTTGELFF.

The gene calls are TRBV11-2 and TRBJ2-3; D perhaps matches TRBD2 (6 bases). The CDR3 runs 19 residues. Trimming took off 5 bases at V and 3 bases at J, with 27 bases between the two ends. Germline V gives CDR1 SGHAT, CDR2 FQNNGV. CDR3 residues: CASSDGMTWDSVETDTQYF. The CDR3 nucleotides read TGTGCCAGCAGCGACGGAATGACCTGGGACTCGGTAGAGACAGATACGCAGTATTTT.

V usage is TRBV4-1 and J usage is TRBJ2-1; D possibly corresponds to TRBD2 (6 bases). Trimming took off 1 base at V and 10 bases at J, with 14 bases between the two ends. Germline V CDR1 and CDR2: MGHRA, YSYEKL. The length of the CDR3 is 14 residues. The DNA of the CDR3 is TGCGCCAGCAGCCAAGCTGGGGGGAGGCCAGAGCAGTTCTTC. Translation: CASSQAGGRPEQFF.

The genes are TRBV10-3 and TRBJ1-2, with 8 bases identical to TRBD1. Germline V gene lookup returns CDR1 ENHRY and CDR2 SYGVKD. CDR3 length equals 14 residues. J was trimmed by 7 bases and V by 10 bases; bases with no gene match: 14. The CDR3 is CATEKNQGALGYTF. The CDR3 DNA reads as TGTGCCACAGAAAAAAACCAGGGGGCGCTTGGCTACACCTTC.

This chain links TRBV28 with TRBJ1-2; 11 bases agree with TRBD1. Germline CDR1 is MDHEN and CDR2 is SYDVKM. This CDR3 has 19 amino acids. Trimming removed 3 bases from V and 2 bases from J; junction bases left unmatched: 14. The CDR3 protein is CASSFPKRWDRGGNYGYTF. CDR3 sequence (DNA): TGTGCCAGCAGTTTCCCGAAACGATGGGACAGGGGGGGAAACTATGGCTACACCTTC.